This T cell receptor (beta chain) is drawn from a study of blood T cell repertoires in COVID-19 (TCRdb year 2020). About the study as a whole: Samples from collaborators originated in the United States, Italy and Spain and spanned both the acute and convalescent phases of COVID-19. The material from the prospective study consisted of cDNA or gDNA derived from T cells, B-cell-depleted T cells, or PBMCs. Subjects who had been exposed to COVID-19, were actively infected with it, or had recovered from it provided the deeply sampled blood TCRbeta repertoires that made up the dataset. The repertoires were released in a freely available public database intended as a resource for research on the immune response to SARS-CoV-2. Samples came from the ongoing ImmuneRACE study (first 160 participants) plus 1,254 subjects from 6 global collaborators. A de-identified subject ID, COVID-19 status, age in years and sex were almost always included in the sample metadata. HLA class I and class II types, where available, came from metadata supplied by the sample provider rather than from assay-based typing. Points the paper makes about the study in general: How much clinical and demographic metadata was included differed by source and by participant, and the metadata was provided uncurated.

After removal of 7 bases from V and 4 bases from J, the junction retains 10 bases not matched to a gene. The CDR3 measures 15 amino acids from cysteine to phenylalanine. Just the 45-base CDR3 DNA is kept, in frame starting at base 1. CDR1 and CDR2 (SGHDT, YYEEEE) derive from the germline V gene. TCRbeta CDR3 regions were amplified from genomic DNA using the immunoSEQ Assay, a bias-controlled multiplex PCR. Concerning the study's data processing: Within the assay, amplification of reference gene primers was used to estimate how many nucleated cells each sample contained. To quantify the absolute abundance of each unique TCRbeta CDR3 rearrangement, sequence reads were collapsed and filtered. For each sample, productive Simpson clonality was calculated as the square root of Simpson's diversity index over productive rearrangements. The table comes from immuneACCESS by way of TCRdb, which keeps in-frame sequences with V and J called. Part of the clones is missing from these tables; in studies checked, under half for an unresolved V gene and the rest for unknown reasons. The V and J calls and the clone size are those of that table, but D and trimming were determined from the DNA. The sample table holds roughly 99,000 clones, of which around 80% were seen once. Of the sample, 4.3% is held by the ten largest clones.

Whole blood was collected in K2EDTA tubes by collaborating institutions according to the institutions' own protocols. Collaborator samples were shipped for TCRbeta analysis as frozen whole blood, isolated PBMCs, or DNA extracted from either sample type. Comments on this clone: The antigen this receptor binds is unknown. The record has no base qualities; no much larger clone is one base away.

Recombination connected TRBV5-6 to TRBJ1-3; 8 bases in the junction line up with TRBD1. This clonotype was obtained from a man between 65 and 85 years old with acute or convalescent COVID-19. The source material was peripheral blood. The bases are TGTGCCAGCGATCATTGGACAGGGCGGGGAAACACCATATATTTT. This codes for CASDHWTGRGNTIYF. Here the CDR3 is joined to the reference TRBV5-6 and TRBJ1-3 genes, and the full variable domain is: DAGVTQSPTHLIKTRGQQVTLRCSPKSGHDTVSWYQQALGQGPQFIFQYYEEEERQRGNFPDRFSGHQFPNYSSELNVNALLLGDSALYLCASDHWTGRGNTIYFGEGSWLTVV.